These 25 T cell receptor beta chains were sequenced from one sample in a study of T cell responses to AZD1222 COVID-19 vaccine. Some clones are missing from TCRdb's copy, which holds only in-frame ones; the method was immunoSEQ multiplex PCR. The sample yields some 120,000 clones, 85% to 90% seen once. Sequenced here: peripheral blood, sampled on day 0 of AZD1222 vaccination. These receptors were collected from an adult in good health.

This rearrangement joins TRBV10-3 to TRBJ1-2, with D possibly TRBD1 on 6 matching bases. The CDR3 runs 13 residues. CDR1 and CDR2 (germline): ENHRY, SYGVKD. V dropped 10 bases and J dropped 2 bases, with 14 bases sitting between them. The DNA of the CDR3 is TGTGCCACCCTACCCACAGGGAACTATGGCTACACCTTC. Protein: CATLPTGNYGYTF.

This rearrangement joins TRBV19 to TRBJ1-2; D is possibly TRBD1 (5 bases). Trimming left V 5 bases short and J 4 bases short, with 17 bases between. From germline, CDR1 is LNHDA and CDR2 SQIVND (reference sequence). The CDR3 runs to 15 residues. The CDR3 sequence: CASSAPGTQLYGYTF. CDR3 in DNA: TGTGCCAGTAGTGCACCCGGGACGCAGCTCTATGGCTACACCTTC. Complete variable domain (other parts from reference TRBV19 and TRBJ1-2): DGGITQSPKYLFRKEGQNVTLSCEQNLNHDAMYWYRQDPGQGLRLIYYSQIVNDFQKGDIAEGYSVSREKKESFPLTVTSAQKNPTAFYLCASSAPGTQLYGYTFGSGTRLTVV.

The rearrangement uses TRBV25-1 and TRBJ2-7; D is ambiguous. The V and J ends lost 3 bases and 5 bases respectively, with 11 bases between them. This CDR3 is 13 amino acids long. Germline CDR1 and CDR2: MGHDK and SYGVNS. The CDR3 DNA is TGTGCCAGCAGTGATCCGCTTTTCGACGAGCAGTACTTC. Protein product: CASSDPLFDEQYF.

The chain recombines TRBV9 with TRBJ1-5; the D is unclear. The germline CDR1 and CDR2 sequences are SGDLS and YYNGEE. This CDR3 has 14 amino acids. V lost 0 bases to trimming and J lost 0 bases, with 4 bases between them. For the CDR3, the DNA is TGTGCCAGCAGCGTAGATTATAGCAATCAGCCCCAGCATTTT. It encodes CASSVDYSNQPQHF.

The CDR3 DNA is TGTGCCAGCAGTGACATCATAGATACGCAGTATTTT. As protein: CASSDIIDTQYF. This rearrangement joins TRBV6-2 or TRBV6-3 to TRBJ2-3; D is uncertain. The V gene lost 5 bases and the J gene lost 5 bases, with 8 bases spanning the gap. CDR1 and CDR2 (germline): MNHEY, SVGEGT. CDR3 length: 12 amino acids.

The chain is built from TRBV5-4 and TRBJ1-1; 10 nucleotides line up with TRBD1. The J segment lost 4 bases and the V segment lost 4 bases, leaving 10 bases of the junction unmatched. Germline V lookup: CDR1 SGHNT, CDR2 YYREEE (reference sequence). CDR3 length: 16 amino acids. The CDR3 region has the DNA TGTGCCAGCAGCCGTGGGACAGGGGCCTTGAGCACTGAAGCTTTCTTT. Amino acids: CASSRGTGALSTEAFF.

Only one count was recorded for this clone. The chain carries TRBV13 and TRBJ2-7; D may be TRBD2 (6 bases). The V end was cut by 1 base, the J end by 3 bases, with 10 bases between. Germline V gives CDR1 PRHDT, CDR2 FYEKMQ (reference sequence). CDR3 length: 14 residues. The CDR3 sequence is CASSLAAGNYEQYF. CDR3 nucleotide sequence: TGTGCCAGCAGCTTAGCGGCGGGAAACTACGAGCAGTACTTC.

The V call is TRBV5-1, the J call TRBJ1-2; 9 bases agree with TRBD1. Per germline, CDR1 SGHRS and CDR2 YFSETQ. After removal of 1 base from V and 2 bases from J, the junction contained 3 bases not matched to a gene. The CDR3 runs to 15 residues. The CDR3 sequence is CASSLTGTGNYGYTF. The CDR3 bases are TGCGCCAGCAGCTTGACGGGGACAGGGAACTATGGCTACACCTTC.

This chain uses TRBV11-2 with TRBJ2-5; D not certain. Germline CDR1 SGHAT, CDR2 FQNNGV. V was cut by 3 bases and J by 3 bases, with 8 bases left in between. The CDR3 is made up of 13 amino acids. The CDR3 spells CASSLNPEETQYF. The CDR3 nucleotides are TGTGCCAGCAGCTTGAACCCGGAAGAGACCCAGTACTTC.

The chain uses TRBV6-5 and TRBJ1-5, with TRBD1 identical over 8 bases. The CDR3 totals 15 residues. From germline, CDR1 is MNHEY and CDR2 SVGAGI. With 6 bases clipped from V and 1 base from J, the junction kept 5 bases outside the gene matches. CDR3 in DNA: TGTGCCAGCAGAAGGACAGGGATCAGCAATCAGCCCCAGCATTTT. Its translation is CASRRTGISNQPQHF.

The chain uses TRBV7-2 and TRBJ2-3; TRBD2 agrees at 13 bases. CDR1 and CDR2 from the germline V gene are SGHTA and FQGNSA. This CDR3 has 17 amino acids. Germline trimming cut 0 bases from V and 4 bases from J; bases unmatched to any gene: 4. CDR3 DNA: TGTGCCAGCAGCTTAGCCGCCGGGACTAGCGGGGCAGATACGCAGTATTTT. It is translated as CASSLAAGTSGADTQYF.

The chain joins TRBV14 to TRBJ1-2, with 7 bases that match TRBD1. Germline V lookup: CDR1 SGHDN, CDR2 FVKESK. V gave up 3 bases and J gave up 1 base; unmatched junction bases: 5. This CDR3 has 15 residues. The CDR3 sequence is CASSHHNRGNYGYTF. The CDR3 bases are TGTGCCAGCAGCCATCACAACAGGGGTAACTATGGCTACACCTTC.

The CDR3 is CASNPRGRWLTEAFF. In DNA, the CDR3 is TGTGCCAGCAATCCTAGGGGGCGTTGGTTGACTGAAGCTTTCTTT. The rearrangement links TRBV28 to TRBJ1-1, with 7 bases fitting TRBD1. In germline, CDR1 is MDHEN, CDR2 SYDVKM. The CDR3 covers 15 residues. J was trimmed by 5 bases and V by 7 bases; bases with no gene match: 13.

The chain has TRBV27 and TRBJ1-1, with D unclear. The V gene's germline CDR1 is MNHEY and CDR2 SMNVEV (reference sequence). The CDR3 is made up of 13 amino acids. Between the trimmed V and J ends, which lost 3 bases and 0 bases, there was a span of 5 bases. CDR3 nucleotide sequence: TGTGCCAGCAGTTTGAGGATGAACACTGAAGCTTTCTTT. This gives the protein CASSLRMNTEAFF.

The CDR3 sequence: CASRLGAGKGGELFF. Written as DNA, the CDR3 is TGTGCAAGTCGCTTAGGGGCAGGGAAAGGCGGGGAGCTGTTTTTT. This chain joins TRBV12-2 and TRBJ2-2; no DNA check was done on the table's D call, TRBD1. TRBV12-2 counts as a pseudogene. CDR3 size: 15 residues.

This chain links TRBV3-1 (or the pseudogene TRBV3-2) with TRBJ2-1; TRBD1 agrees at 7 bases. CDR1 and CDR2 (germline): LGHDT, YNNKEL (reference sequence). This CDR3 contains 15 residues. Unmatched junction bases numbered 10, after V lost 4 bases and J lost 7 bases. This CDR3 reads CASSPLKGADNEQFF. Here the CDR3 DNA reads TGTGCCAGCAGCCCCCTGAAGGGGGCGGATAATGAGCAGTTCTTC.

CDR3 DNA: TGTGCCAGCAGCTTAGATCGGTTGAGCGAGCAGTACTTC. It is translated as CASSLDRLSEQYF. The genes are TRBV7-6 and TRBJ2-7, with D unresolved. There are 13 residues in the CDR3. CDR1 is SGHVS, CDR2 FNYEAQ, per germline. Deletions cut 1 base from V and 6 bases from J, with 10 bases between.

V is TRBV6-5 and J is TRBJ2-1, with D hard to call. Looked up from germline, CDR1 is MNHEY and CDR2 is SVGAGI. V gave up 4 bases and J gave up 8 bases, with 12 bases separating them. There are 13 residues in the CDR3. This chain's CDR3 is CASSSPAVYEQFF. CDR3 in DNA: TGTGCCAGCAGTTCCCCTGCGGTCTATGAGCAGTTCTTC.

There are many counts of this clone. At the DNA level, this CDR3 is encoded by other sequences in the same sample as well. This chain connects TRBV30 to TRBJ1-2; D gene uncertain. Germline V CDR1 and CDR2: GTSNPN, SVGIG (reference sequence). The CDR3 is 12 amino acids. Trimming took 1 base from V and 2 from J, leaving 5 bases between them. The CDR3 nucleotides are TGTGCCTGGAGTGGAGGGAACTATGGCTACACCTTC. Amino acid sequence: CAWSGGNYGYTF.

CDR3 sequence reads: CASSYDPRDTQYF. CDR3 nucleotides: TGTGCCAGCAGTTACGATCCGAGGGATACGCAGTATTTT. This rearrangement joins TRBV6-5 to TRBJ2-3; D is unresolved. V was trimmed by 2 bases and J by 6 bases, leaving 9 bases between them. Germline CDR1 and CDR2: MNHEY and SVGAGI. CDR3 length: 13 amino acids.

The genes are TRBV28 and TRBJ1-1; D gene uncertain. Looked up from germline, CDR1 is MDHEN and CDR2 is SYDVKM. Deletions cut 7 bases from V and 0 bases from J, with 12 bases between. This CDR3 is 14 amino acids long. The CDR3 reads CASILSPMNTEAFF. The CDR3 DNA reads TGTGCCAGCATCCTGTCCCCCATGAACACTGAAGCTTTCTTT.

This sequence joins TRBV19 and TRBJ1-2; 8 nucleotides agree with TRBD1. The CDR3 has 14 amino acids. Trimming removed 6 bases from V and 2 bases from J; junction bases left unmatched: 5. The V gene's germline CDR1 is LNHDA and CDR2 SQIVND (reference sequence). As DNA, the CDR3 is TGTGCCAGTAGCCCCAGGACAGGGAACTATGGCTACACCTTC. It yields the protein CASSPRTGNYGYTF.

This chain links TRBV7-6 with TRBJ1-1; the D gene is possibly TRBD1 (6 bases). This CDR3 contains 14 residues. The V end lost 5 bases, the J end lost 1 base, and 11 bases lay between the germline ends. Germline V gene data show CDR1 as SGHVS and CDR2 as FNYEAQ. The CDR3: CASSPRTANTEAFF. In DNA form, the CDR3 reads TGTGCCAGCAGCCCTCGGACAGCGAACACTGAAGCTTTCTTT. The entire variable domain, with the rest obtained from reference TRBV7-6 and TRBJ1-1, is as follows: GAGVSQSPRYKVTKRGQDVALRCDPISGHVSLYWYRQALGQGPEFLTYFNYEAQQDKSGLPNDRFSAERPEGSISTLTIQRTEQRDSAMYRCASSPRTANTEAFFGQGTRLTVV.

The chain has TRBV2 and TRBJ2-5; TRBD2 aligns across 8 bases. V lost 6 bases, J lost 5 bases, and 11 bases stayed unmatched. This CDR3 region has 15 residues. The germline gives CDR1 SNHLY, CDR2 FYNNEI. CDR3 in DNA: TGTGCCAGCAGGCGGGGAGGGACTAGTTCGGAGACCCAGTACTTC. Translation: CASRRGGTSSETQYF.

The CDR3 here is CASSLVGGAEEREKLFF. The CDR3 coding sequence is TGTGCCAGCAGCTTGGTTGGTGGGGCAGAGGAGCGTGAAAAACTGTTTTTT. V usage is TRBV5-6 and J usage is TRBJ1-4, with D possibly TRBD1 on 5 matching bases. Germline lookup yields CDR1 SGHDT and CDR2 YYEEEE. The CDR3 extends over 17 amino acids. Trimming pared 0 bases from V and 7 bases from J, leaving 19 bases between.